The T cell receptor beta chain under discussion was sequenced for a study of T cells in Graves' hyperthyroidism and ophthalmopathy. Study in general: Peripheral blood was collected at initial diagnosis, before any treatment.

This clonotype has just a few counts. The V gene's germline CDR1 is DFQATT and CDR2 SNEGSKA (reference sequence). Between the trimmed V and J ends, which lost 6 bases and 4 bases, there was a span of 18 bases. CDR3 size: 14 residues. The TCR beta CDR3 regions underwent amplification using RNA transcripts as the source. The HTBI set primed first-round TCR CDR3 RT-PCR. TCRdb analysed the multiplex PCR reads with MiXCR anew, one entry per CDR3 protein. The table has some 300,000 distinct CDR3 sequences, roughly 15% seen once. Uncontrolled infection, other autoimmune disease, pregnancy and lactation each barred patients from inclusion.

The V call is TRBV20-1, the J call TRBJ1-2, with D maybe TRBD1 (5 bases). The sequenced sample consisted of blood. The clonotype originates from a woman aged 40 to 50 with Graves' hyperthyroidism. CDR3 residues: CSAEGPGRGYGYTF. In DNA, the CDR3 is TGCAGTGCCGAGGGGCCAGGGAGGGGCTATGGCTACACCTTC.